This is a list of T cell receptor beta chains from one sample in a study of OX40 agonist ivuxolimab in advanced cancers. This table comes from immunoSEQ multiplex PCR, and its TCRdb copy is limited to in-frame clones, with some not included. The table lists over 50,000 clones, over 80% of them singletons, with roughly 3.9% in the top ten. Sample: CD4+ or CD8+ T cells sorted from blood, taken in a trial of the OX40 agonist ivuxolimab. Every receptor here comes from an adult with an advanced solid tumor such as melanoma, head and neck, liver or kidney cancer. Each CDR3 is given with its conserved first and last residue. The order of the fields is clone size, CDR3 length, V gene, D gene, J gene, CDR3 DNA, CDR3 protein. A D gene is named only where the DNA matches it firmly. Expanded clones are given a class, and other clones once, few, many or no size at all.

size: NA; length: 16; V: TRBV5-1; D: NA; J: TRBJ1-4; DNA: TGCGCCAGCAGCTTGAGGGGAGGCGCAACTAATGAAAAACTGTTTTTT; CDR3: CASSLRGGATNEKLFF
size: few; length: 14; V: TRBV5-1; D: NA; J: TRBJ2-1; DNA: TGCGCCAGCAGCTTGGAGGTAGGCAGGAGTGAGCAGTTCTTC; CDR3: CASSLEVGRSEQFF
size: NA; length: 16; V: TRBV14; D: NA; J: TRBJ2-7; DNA: TGTGCCAGCAGCCTGGGGGGACAGTTTATCCCTACGAGGCAGTACTTC; CDR3: CASSLGGQFIPTRQYF
size: NA; length: 19; V: TRBV28; D: TRBD2; J: TRBJ2-3; DNA: TGTGCCAGCAGTTTCCCTCTAGCGGGGGGACAGTCTAGCACAGATACGCAGTATTTT; CDR3: CASSFPLAGGQSSTDTQYF
size: once; length: 14; V: TRBV19; D: NA; J: TRBJ2-2; DNA: TGTGCCAGTAGTCAGAACCGGGACACCGGGGAGCTGTTTTTT; CDR3: CASSQNRDTGELFF
size: NA; length: 15; V: TRBV6-1; D: NA; J: TRBJ2-5; DNA: TGTGCCAGCAGTGAATTCAGCCGTGTCCAAGAGACCCAGTACTTC; CDR3: CASSEFSRVQETQYF
size: NA; length: 14; V: TRBV10-3; D: NA; J: TRBJ2-2; DNA: TGTGCCATCAGTGAGATAGGGGTAGCCGGGGAGCTGTTTTTT; CDR3: CAISEIGVAGELFF
size: NA; length: 15; V: TRBV5-1; D: NA; J: TRBJ2-1; DNA: TGCGCCAGCAGCTTGGCTTGGAGCTCCTACAATGAGCAGTTCTTC; CDR3: CASSLAWSSYNEQFF
size: NA; length: 15; V: TRBV7-3; D: NA; J: TRBJ2-7; DNA: TGTGCCAGCAGCTGGGGCGGGGGCCTATCCTACGAGCAGTACTTC; CDR3: CASSWGGGLSYEQYF
size: NA; length: 17; V: TRBV5-5; D: TRBD1; J: TRBJ1-5; DNA: TGTGCCAGCAGCTTGTCGTGGGACAGGCAACGTAATCAGCCCCAGCATTTT; CDR3: CASSLSWDRQRNQPQHF
size: NA; length: 13; V: TRBV14; D: NA; J: TRBJ1-2; DNA: TGTGCCAGCAGCCAAGATCGCCGGGACGGCTACACCTTC; CDR3: CASSQDRRDGYTF
size: NA; length: 15; V: TRBV7-2; D: NA; J: TRBJ1-4; DNA: TGTGCCAGCAGGTCACAGGGTGGTTGGGACGAAAAACTGTTTTTT; CDR3: CASRSQGGWDEKLFF
size: NA; length: 16; V: TRBV7-2; D: NA; J: TRBJ1-3; DNA: TGTGCCAGCAGCCGGGCCAGGGGCGTATCTGGAAACACCATATATTTT; CDR3: CASSRARGVSGNTIYF
size: NA; length: 16; V: TRBV7-8; D: TRBD2; J: TRBJ2-3; DNA: TGTGCCACCAGCGGGGGAAGCGTCCCCAGCACAGATACGCAGTATTTT; CDR3: CATSGGSVPSTDTQYF
size: NA; length: 14; V: TRBV7-9; D: NA; J: TRBJ1-3; DNA: TGTGCCAGCAGCTTGGGGGTCATCGGAAACACCATATATTTT; CDR3: CASSLGVIGNTIYF
size: NA; length: 14; V: TRBV5-1; D: NA; J: TRBJ1-4; DNA: TGCGCCAGCAGCTTGGCGGGGGTGAAAGAAAAACTGTTTTTT; CDR3: CASSLAGVKEKLFF
size: NA; length: 15; V: TRBV6-5; D: TRBD1; J: TRBJ2-1; DNA: TGTGCCAGCAGTTACTCGGGACAGGGGGCATCGGAGGAGTTCTTC; CDR3: CASSYSGQGASEEFF